A single sample gave rise to the 32 T cell receptor beta chains below, sequenced in a study of post-analysis software for immune sequencing data. Every TCR beta cDNA library bore unique molecular identifiers. TCRdb re-called the PCR reads through MiXCR, storing one row per CDR3 protein. There are approximately 360,000 distinct CDR3 sequences in the sample; 30% to 45% occur only once, and roughly 13% lies in the top ten. General observations from the study: Controls showed lower frequencies than patients for several TRBV segments, and TRBV5-6, TRBV5-1 and TRBV20-1 were among these.

Their target antigens are unknown. The specimen was blood. All receptors derive from a girl aged 10-17 years with multiple sclerosis.

The rearrangement links TRBV6-2 or TRBV6-3 to TRBJ2-5; tentatively, D is TRBD2 (7 bases). The CDR3 consists of 18 residues. V lost 2 bases to trimming and J lost 5 bases, with 24 bases between them. The germline CDR1 and CDR2 sequences are MNHEY and SVGEGT. CDR3 loop: CASSYVGRWGGQQETQYF. For the CDR3, the DNA is TGTGCCAGCAGTTACGTTGGTCGTTGGGGGGGGCAACAGGAGACCCAGTACTTC.

Only a few counts were recorded for this clonotype. The chain combines TRBV4-3 with TRBJ1-2; D is undetermined. V was shortened by 4 bases and J by 3 bases, with 12 bases between the two germline ends. This CDR3 comprises 14 residues. Germline assignment: CDR1 LGHNA and CDR2 YSLEER. Here the CDR3 DNA reads TGCGCCAGCAGCCCCCTGGCTGTCTACTATGGCTACACCTTC. Encoded protein: CASSPLAVYYGYTF.

The V call is TRBV18, the J call TRBJ2-7; D may be TRBD1 (6 bases). Trimming cost V 4 bases and J 2 bases, with 15 bases left between them. Per germline, CDR1 KGHSH and CDR2 LQKENI. There are 15 residues in the CDR3. For the CDR3, the DNA is TGTGCCAGCTCACTGCAGGGGACGGTACCCTACGAGCAGTACTTC. Protein: CASSLQGTVPYEQYF.

V usage is TRBV20-1 and J usage is TRBJ2-3, with D possibly called TRBD1 or TRBD2 (7 bases each). CDR1 and CDR2 (germline): DFQATT, SNEGSKA (reference sequence). CDR3 size: 13 residues. Between the trimmed V and J ends, which lost 3 bases and 11 bases, there was a span of 18 bases. The CDR3 DNA follows: TGCAGTGCTAGCCCCAGGGGGAGGGGAGGGCAGTATTTT. This translates into CSASPRGRGGQYF.

The chain is built from TRBV6-1 and TRBJ2-1, with TRBD1 matching 8 bases. V dropped 0 bases and J dropped 10; count of bases not matched to a gene: 8. The CDR3 loop spans 15 amino acids. CDR1 is MNHNS, CDR2 SASEGT, per germline. The CDR3 sequence is CASSEAGTGRSEQFF. The CDR3 DNA follows: TGTGCCAGCAGTGAAGCGGGGACAGGCAGAAGCGAGCAGTTCTTC.

This clonotype was recorded a few times. This chain links TRBV12-3 or TRBV12-4 with TRBJ1-4, with D possibly being TRBD1 (5 bases). The CDR3 length is 14 residues. V lost 1 base, J lost 3 bases, and 6 bases lay in between. CDR3 nucleotide sequence: TGTGCCAGCAGTTTAGGGGGACCTAATGAAAAACTGTTTTTT. This sequence encodes CASSLGGPNEKLFF.

This clonotype was seen only a few times. This chain connects TRBV15 to TRBJ2-7; 8 bases are shared with TRBD2. The J call may be faulty, since TRBJ2-5 better matches the DNA end. The CDR3 extends over 15 amino acids. CDR1 is LNHNV, CDR2 YYDKDF, per germline (reference sequence). The CDR3 DNA sequence: TGTGCCACCAGCACCCCGGGACTAGTGAAAGAGACCCAGTACTTC. Translation gives CATSTPGLVKETQYF.

The chain has TRBV12-3 or TRBV12-4 and TRBJ2-7; TRBD1 agrees at 8 bases. The CDR3 runs 14 residues. Trimming cost V 4 bases and J 5 bases; bases outside gene matches: 7. CDR3 amino acids: CASSSSDRDHEQYF. CDR3 nucleotides: TGTGCCAGCAGTTCGTCGGACAGGGACCACGAGCAGTACTTC.

The chain employs TRBV7-9 and TRBJ1-1; 7 bases align to TRBD1. J lost 11 bases, V lost 5 bases, and 8 bases had no gene match. This CDR3 comprises 12 residues. In germline, CDR1 is SEHNR, CDR2 FQNEAQ (reference sequence). CDR3 in amino acids: CASSPLTGLAFF. The CDR3 nucleotides are TGTGCCAGCAGCCCGCTGACAGGGCTCGCTTTCTTT. Full variable domain (rest looked up from reference TRBV7-9 and TRBJ1-1): DTGVSQNPRHKITKRGQNVTFRCDPISEHNRLYWYRQTLGQGPEFLTYFQNEAQLEKSRLLSDRFSAERPKGSFSTLEIQRTEQGDSAMYLCASSPLTGLAFFGQGTRLTVV.

With respect to this clonotype: With a much larger clone just one base away, this may be a read error. CDR3 nucleotides: TGTGCCGCCAGCAGAGATTCAGGGGAGAACACTGAAGCTTTCTTT. Translating it yields CAASRDSGENTEAFF. The chain links TRBV15 to TRBJ1-1, with D tentatively TRBD1 (6 bases). The CDR3 is made up of 15 amino acids. Looked up from germline, CDR1 is LNHNV and CDR2 is YYDKDF (reference sequence).

The chain is built from TRBV7-3 and TRBJ2-3, with D unclear. This CDR3 is built from 14 residues. Germline values: CDR1 SGHTA, CDR2 FQGTGA. Trimming took off 5 bases at V and 2 bases at J, with 11 bases between the two ends. The chain's CDR3 is CASSPNVYTDTQYF. CDR3 in DNA: TGTGCCAGCAGCCCCAACGTTTACACAGATACGCAGTATTTT.

Details on this clonotype: The junction shows a germline mismatch at one end, possibly a read error. The genes are TRBV20-1 and TRBJ2-1; TRBD2 aligns across 12 bases. This CDR3 comprises 17 residues. Germline CDR1 and CDR2: DFQATT and SNEGSKA (reference sequence). The CDR3 DNA reads TGCAGTGCTAGAGATATGACTAGCGGGGGCCTCTACAATGGGCAGTTCTTC. Its translation is CSARDMTSGGLYNGQFF.

This clonotype was picked up a small number of times. The genes are TRBV20-1 and TRBJ2-1; D is unresolved. V gave up 6 bases and J gave up 4 bases, with 16 bases separating them. Germline values: CDR1 DFQATT, CDR2 SNEGSKA (reference sequence). The CDR3 is 14 residues long. CDR3 bases: TGCAGTGCCGGGCCGACCTATTCGTACAATGAGCAGTTCTTC. It encodes CSAGPTYSYNEQFF.

This rearrangement joins TRBV20-1 to TRBJ2-5; 8 nucleotides agree with TRBD2. Gene TRBJ2-7 matches the end of the DNA better, so the J call may be wrong. Looked up from germline, CDR1 is DFQATT and CDR2 is SNEGSKA (reference sequence). The CDR3 length is 14 residues. This CDR3 is CSARGHRGGVEQYF. In nucleotides, the CDR3 is TGCAGTGCTAGAGGTCATCGGGGGGGCGTCGAGCAGTACTTC.

The sample holds a few counts of this clonotype. The genes are TRBV7-3 and TRBJ2-5, with D possibly matching TRBD1 (6 bases). The CDR3 sequence is 13 residues long. Germline-derived CDR1 and CDR2 are SGHTA and FQGTGA. Trimming took 5 bases from V and 4 from J, leaving 11 bases between them. CDR3 bases: TGTGCCAGCAGCAGGGGGTTTGGAGAGACCCAGTACTTC. This codes for CASSRGFGETQYF.

CDR3 protein: CSVEYSGILFF. The CDR3 DNA follows: TGCAGCGTTGAATATAGCGGGATACTGTTTTTT. The chain uses TRBV29-1 and TRBJ1-4; unclear D gene. The CDR3 is 11 residues long. Deletions cut 2 bases from V and 13 bases from J, with 11 bases between. The germline gives CDR1 SQVTM, CDR2 ANQGSEA.

In this sample, this clonotype turned up a few times. The chain employs TRBV3-1 and TRBJ1-5; D is uncertain. Germline lookup yields CDR1 LGHDT and CDR2 YNNKEL (reference sequence). The V and J ends lost 0 bases and 7 bases respectively, with 13 bases between them. The CDR3 spans 15 residues. The CDR3 loop reads CASSQDPRGSQPQHF. The CDR3 DNA sequence: TGTGCCAGCAGCCAAGATCCCCGGGGTAGCCAGCCCCAGCATTTT.

This clonotype came up a few times. The chain employs TRBV10-3 and TRBJ1-6; D not resolved. Trimming left V 2 bases short and J 9 bases short, with 8 bases between. The CDR3 totals 13 residues. Germline lookup yields CDR1 ENHRY and CDR2 SYGVKD. The CDR3 sequence is CAISEDTISPLHF. DNA of the CDR3: TGTGCCATCAGTGAGGACACGATTTCACCCCTCCACTTT.

This clonotype was seen a single time. The J gene is TRBJ2-2, the V gene TRBV2; D call uncertain. The CDR3 spans 16 residues. CDR1 is SNHLY and CDR2 is FYNNEI in the germline V gene. The V end was cut by 8 bases, the J end by 0 bases, with 16 bases between. The CDR3 region is CASRFRPRTNTGELFF. In DNA form, the CDR3 reads TGTGCCAGCCGCTTTCGTCCCAGGACGAACACCGGGGAGCTGTTTTTT. Together with reference TRBV2 and TRBJ2-2, the CDR3 gives the full variable domain: EPEVTQTPSHQVTQMGQEVILRCVPISNHLYFYWYRQILGQKVEFLVSFYNNEISEKSEIFDDQFSVERPDGSNFTLKIRSTKLEDSAMYFCASRFRPRTNTGELFFGEGSRLTVL.

This clonotype was observed once. The chain has TRBV12-3 or TRBV12-4 and TRBJ2-1, with D possibly TRBD1 on 6 matching bases. The CDR3 consists of 17 residues. Trimming pared 1 base from V and 4 bases from J, leaving 17 bases between. This CDR3 is CASSLGSSRGEYNEQFF. In DNA form, the CDR3 reads TGTGCCAGCAGTTTAGGGTCCAGCAGGGGAGAATACAATGAGCAGTTCTTC.

V gene TRBV20-1 combines with J gene TRBJ2-5; a possible D gene is TRBD2 (5 bases). The DNA end is more similar to TRBJ2-7, so the J call may be wrong. Germline values: CDR1 DFQATT, CDR2 SNEGSKA (reference sequence). CDR3 size: 14 residues. The DNA of the CDR3 is TGCAGTGCTAGACATTATCCCGGGAACTACGAGCAGTACTTC. It yields the protein CSARHYPGNYEQYF.

This chain joins TRBV6-5 and TRBJ2-7; 9 bases agree with TRBD1. Germline values: CDR1 MNHEY, CDR2 SVGAGI. The V and J ends lost 8 bases and 5 bases, in that order; junction bases with no gene match: 16. The CDR3 loop spans 16 amino acids. CDR3: CASSGGAAGQGDEQYF. CDR3 coding DNA: TGTGCCAGCTCTGGGGGAGCGGCGGGACAGGGTGACGAGCAGTACTTC.

The rearrangement uses TRBV5-8 and TRBJ1-5, with unresolved D. The germline gives CDR1 SGHTS, CDR2 YDEGEE. CDR3 length equals 15 residues. The germline V and J ends were trimmed by 1 base and 3 bases, with 11 bases remaining between them. The CDR3 protein is CASSLSVGDNQPQHF. CDR3 nucleotides: TGTGCCAGCAGCTTGTCAGTTGGAGACAATCAGCCCCAGCATTTT. The variable domain in full, completed from reference TRBV5-8 and TRBJ1-5, reads EAGVTQSPTHLIKTRGQQATLRCSPISGHTSVYWYQQALGLGLQFLLWYDEGEERNRGNFPPRFSGRQFPNYSSELNVNALELEDSALYLCASSLSVGDNQPQHFGDGTRLSIL.

The V call is TRBV7-8, the J call TRBJ2-5; 13 bases agree with TRBD2. Germline CDR1 is SGHVS and CDR2 is FQNEAQ. After removal of 5 bases from V and 11 bases from J, the junction contained 8 bases not matched to a gene. This CDR3 spans 14 amino acids. CDR3 bases: TGTGCCAGCAGCGGGACTAGCGGGAAAGATGAGCAGTACTTC. Translation: CASSGTSGKDEQYF.

This clonotype was picked up a small number of times. The chain is built from TRBV12-3 or TRBV12-4 and TRBJ1-2; D not certain. The CDR3 runs 13 residues. The V end lost 3 bases, the J end lost 7 bases, and 12 bases lay between the germline ends. The DNA for the CDR3 is TGTGCCAGCAGTTTGTGGGAACGAGCTGGCTACACCTTC. Its protein is CASSLWERAGYTF.

This clonotype has a handful of counts. The rearrangement joins TRBV28 to TRBJ1-5; a weak D match, TRBD1 (5 bases). The length of the CDR3 is 15 residues. The germline V gene has CDR1 MDHEN and CDR2 SYDVKM. V lost 6 bases and J 1 base, leaving 13 bases between the germline ends. The CDR3 is CASRFSGGSNQPQHF. In nucleotides, the CDR3 is TGTGCCAGCAGATTCTCCGGGGGGAGCAATCAGCCCCAGCATTTT.

This chain links TRBV6-1 with TRBJ2-1, with D possibly being TRBD1 (5 bases). V lost 2 bases to trimming and J lost 4 bases, with 12 bases between them. The V gene's germline CDR1 is MNHNS and CDR2 SASEGT. The CDR3 length is 15 residues. The CDR3 sequence: CASSERQGPYNEQFF. Written as DNA, the CDR3 is TGTGCCAGCAGTGAAAGGCAGGGTCCTTACAATGAGCAGTTCTTC.

The J gene is TRBJ1-1, the V gene TRBV12-3 or TRBV12-4; D is unresolved. V dropped 6 bases and J dropped 1 base, with 6 bases sitting between them. The CDR3 contains 12 residues. The CDR3 DNA reads TGTGCCAGCAGGTACTCGAACACTGAAGCTTTCTTT. Encoded protein: CASRYSNTEAFF.

This clonotype was detected once. The gene calls are TRBV6-6 and TRBJ1-2; D gene unclear. The ends were cut back, 2 bases at V and 5 bases at J, with 12 bases in the middle. The CDR3 runs 14 residues. CDR1 is MNHNY and CDR2 is SVGAGI in the germline V gene (reference sequence). The CDR3 is CASSYERVQYGYTF. CDR3 DNA sequence: TGTGCCAGCAGTTACGAACGGGTACAATATGGCTACACCTTC.

This chain links TRBV11-2 with TRBJ2-5, with TRBD1 as a possible D gene (6 bases). CDR1 is SGHAT, CDR2 FQNNGV, per germline. Trimming shortened V by 5 bases and J by 0 bases, and 16 bases separated the two germline ends. The CDR3 is made up of 16 amino acids. CDR3 region: CASSTPRDIYQETQYF. In nucleotides, the CDR3 is TGTGCCAGCAGCACCCCTCGGGACATTTACCAAGAGACCCAGTACTTC.

V gene TRBV7-2 combines with J gene TRBJ2-7, with D unresolved. Germline V lookup: CDR1 SGHTA, CDR2 FQGNSA. V was shortened by 3 bases and J by 7 bases, with 22 bases between the two germline ends. The CDR3 runs 16 residues. CDR3 amino acids: CASSLSLSRDKVEQYF. The CDR3, as DNA: TGTGCCAGCAGCTTGTCTTTGTCGCGAGACAAGGTAGAGCAGTACTTC. Full variable domain (missing parts from reference TRBV7-2 and TRBJ2-7): GAGVSQSPSNKVTEKGKDVELRCDPISGHTALYWYRQSLGQGLEFLIYFQGNSAPDKSGLPSDRFSAERTGGSVSTLTIQRTQQEDSAVYLCASSLSLSRDKVEQYFGPGTRLTVT.

This clonotype turned up a few times. The rearrangement links TRBV7-9 to TRBJ2-7; TRBD1 matches at 7 bases. The length of the CDR3 is 14 residues. The V gene end was trimmed by 5 bases and the J gene end by 3 bases; junction bases not matched to a gene: 7. CDR1 is SEHNR, CDR2 FQNEAQ, per germline (reference sequence). CDR3 region: CASSGRTGLYEQYF. The CDR3 nucleotides are TGTGCCAGCAGCGGACGGACAGGTCTCTACGAGCAGTACTTC.